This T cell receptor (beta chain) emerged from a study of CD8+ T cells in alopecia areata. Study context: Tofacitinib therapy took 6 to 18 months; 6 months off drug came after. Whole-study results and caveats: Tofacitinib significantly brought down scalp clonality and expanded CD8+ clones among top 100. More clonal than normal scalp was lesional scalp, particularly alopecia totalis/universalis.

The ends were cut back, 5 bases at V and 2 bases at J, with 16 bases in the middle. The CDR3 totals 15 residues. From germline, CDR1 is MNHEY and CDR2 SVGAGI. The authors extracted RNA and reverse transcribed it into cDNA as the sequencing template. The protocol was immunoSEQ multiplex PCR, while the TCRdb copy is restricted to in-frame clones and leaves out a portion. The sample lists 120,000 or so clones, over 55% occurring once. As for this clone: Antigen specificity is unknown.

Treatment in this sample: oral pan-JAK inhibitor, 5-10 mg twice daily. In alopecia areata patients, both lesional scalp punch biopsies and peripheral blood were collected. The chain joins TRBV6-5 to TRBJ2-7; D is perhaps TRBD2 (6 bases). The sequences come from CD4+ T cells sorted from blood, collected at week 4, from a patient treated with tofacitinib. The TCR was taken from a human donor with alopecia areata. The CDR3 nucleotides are TGTGCCAGCAGTCGGGACTCCGAGAGGCCCTACGAGCAGTACTTC. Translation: CASSRDSERPYEQYF.